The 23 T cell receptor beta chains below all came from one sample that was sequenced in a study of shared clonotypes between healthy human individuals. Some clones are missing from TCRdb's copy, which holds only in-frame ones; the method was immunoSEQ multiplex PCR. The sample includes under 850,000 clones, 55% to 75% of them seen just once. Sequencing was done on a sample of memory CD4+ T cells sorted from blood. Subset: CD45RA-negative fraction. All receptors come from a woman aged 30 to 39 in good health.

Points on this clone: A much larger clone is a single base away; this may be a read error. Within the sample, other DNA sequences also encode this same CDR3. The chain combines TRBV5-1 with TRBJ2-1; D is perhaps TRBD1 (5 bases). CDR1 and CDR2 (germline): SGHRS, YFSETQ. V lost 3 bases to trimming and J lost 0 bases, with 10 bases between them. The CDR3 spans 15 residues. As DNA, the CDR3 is TGCGCCAGCAGCTCCGACAGCAGCTCCTACAATGAGCAGTTCTTC. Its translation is CASSSDSSSYNEQFF.

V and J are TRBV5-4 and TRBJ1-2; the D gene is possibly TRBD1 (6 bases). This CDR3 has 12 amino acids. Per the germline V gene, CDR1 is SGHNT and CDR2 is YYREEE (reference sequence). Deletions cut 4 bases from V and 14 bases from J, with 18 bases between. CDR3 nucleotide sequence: TGTGCCAGCAGCACATGGGACAACCCCGGAACCTTC. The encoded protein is CASSTWDNPGTF.

The CDR3 region has the DNA TGCAGCGTTGCCCCTGGAGGGGTGGGTGAAAAACTGTTTTTT. Amino acids: CSVAPGGVGEKLFF. The chain uses TRBV29-1 and TRBJ1-4, with D perhaps TRBD1 (5 bases). The CDR3 runs 14 residues. Trimming removed 4 bases from V and 7 bases from J, with 16 bases in between. Per germline, CDR1 SQVTM and CDR2 ANQGSEA. Variable domain in full (rest from reference TRBV29-1 and TRBJ1-4): SAVISQKPSRDICQRGTSLTIQCQVDSQVTMMFWYRQQPGQSLTLIATANQGSEATYESGFVIDKFPISRPNLTFSTLTVSNMSPEDSSIYLCSVAPGGVGEKLFFGSGTQLSVL.

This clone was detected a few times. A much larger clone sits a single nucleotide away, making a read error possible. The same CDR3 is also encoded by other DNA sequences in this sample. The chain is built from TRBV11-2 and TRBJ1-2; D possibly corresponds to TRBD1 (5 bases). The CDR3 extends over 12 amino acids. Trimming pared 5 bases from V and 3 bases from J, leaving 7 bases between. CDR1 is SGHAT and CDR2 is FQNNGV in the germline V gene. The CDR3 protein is CASSQGDYGYTF. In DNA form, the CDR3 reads TGTGCCAGCAGCCAGGGAGACTATGGCTACACCTTC.

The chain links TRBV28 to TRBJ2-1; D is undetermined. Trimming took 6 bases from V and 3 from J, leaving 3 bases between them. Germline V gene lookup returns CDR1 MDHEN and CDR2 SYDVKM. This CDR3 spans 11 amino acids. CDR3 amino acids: CASRIYNEQFF. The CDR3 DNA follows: TGTGCCAGCAGAATCTACAATGAGCAGTTCTTC.

As DNA, the CDR3 is TGTGCCAGCAGTGACCTTGCGGGAGTTTTCGGGGAGCTGTTTTTT. Translation gives CASSDLAGVFGELFF. The chain recombines TRBV27 with TRBJ2-2; 7 nucleotides align to TRBD2. V lost 5 bases and J lost 7; bases outside the gene matches: 10. The CDR3 contains 15 residues. The germline gives CDR1 MNHEY, CDR2 SMNVEV (reference sequence).

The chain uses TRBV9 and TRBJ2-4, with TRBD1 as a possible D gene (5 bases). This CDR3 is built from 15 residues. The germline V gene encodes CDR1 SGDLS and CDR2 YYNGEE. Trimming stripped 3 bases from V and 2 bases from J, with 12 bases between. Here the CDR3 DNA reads TGTGCCAGCAGCGCAGGGTTTTCCCCCAAAAACATTCAGTACTTC. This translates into CASSAGFSPKNIQYF.

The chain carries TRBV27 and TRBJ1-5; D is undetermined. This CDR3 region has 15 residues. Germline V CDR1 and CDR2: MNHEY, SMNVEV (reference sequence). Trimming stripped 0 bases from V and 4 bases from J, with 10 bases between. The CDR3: CASSLSRRINQPQHF. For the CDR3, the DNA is TGTGCCAGCAGTTTATCACGACGGATTAATCAGCCCCAGCATTTT.

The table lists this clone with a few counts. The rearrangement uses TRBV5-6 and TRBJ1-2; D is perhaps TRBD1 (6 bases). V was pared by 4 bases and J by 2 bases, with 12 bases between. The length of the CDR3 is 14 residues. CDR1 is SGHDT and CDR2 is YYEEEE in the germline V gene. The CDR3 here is CASSPLDRNYGYTF. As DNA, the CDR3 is TGTGCCAGCAGCCCGCTGGACAGAAACTATGGCTACACCTTC. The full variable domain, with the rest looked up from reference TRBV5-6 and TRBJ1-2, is DAGVTQSPTHLIKTRGQQVTLRCSPKSGHDTVSWYQQALGQGPQFIFQYYEEEERQRGNFPDRFSGHQFPNYSSELNVNALLLGDSALYLCASSPLDRNYGYTFGSGTRLTVV.

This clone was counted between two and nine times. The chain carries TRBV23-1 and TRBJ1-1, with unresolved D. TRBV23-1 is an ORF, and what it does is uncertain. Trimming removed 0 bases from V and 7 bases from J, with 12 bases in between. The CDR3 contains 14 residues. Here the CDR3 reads CASSQSSSGREAFF. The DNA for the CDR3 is TGCGCCAGCAGTCAATCCTCCAGCGGCCGTGAAGCTTTCTTT.

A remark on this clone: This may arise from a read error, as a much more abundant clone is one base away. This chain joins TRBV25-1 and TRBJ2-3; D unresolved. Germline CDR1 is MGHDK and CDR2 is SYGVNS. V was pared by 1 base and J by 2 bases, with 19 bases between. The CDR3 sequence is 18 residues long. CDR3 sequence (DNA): TGTGCCAGCAGTGAATTTGGGAAGGCAGAGCTAAACACAGATACGCAGTATTTT. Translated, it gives CASSEFGKAELNTDTQYF.

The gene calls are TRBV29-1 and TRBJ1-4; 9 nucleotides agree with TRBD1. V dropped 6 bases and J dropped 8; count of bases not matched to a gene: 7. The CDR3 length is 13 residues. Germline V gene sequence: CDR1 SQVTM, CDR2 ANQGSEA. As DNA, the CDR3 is TGCAGCGTGGCCGGGACAGGGAGGGAAAAACTGTTTTTT. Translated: CSVAGTGREKLFF.

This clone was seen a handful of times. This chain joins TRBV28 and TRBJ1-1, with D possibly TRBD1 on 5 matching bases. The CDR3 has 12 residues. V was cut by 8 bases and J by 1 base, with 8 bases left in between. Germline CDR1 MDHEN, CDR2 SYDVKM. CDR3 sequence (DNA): TGTGCCAGCTGGGGCCCGAACACTGAAGCTTTCTTT. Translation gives CASWGPNTEAFF.

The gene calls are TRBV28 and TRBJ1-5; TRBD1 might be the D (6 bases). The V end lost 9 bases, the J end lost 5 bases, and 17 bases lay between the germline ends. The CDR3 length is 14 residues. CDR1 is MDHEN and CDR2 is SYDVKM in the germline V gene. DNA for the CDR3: TGTGCCAGTTACAATACAGGGATGTATCAGCCCCAGCATTTT. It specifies CASYNTGMYQPQHF.

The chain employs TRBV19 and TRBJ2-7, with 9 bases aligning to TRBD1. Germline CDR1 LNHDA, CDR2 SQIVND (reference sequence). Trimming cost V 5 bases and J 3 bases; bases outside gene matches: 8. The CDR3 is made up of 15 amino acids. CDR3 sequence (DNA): TGTGCCAGTAGTTCCCCCGGGACAGGGAGCTACGAGCAGTACTTC. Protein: CASSSPGTGSYEQYF.

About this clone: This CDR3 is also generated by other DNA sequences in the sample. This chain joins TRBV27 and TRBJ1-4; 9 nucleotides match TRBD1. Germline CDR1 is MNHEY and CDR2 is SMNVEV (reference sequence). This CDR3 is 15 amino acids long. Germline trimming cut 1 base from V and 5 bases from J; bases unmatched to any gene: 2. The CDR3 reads CASSLFGTGNEKLFF. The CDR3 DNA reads TGTGCCAGCAGTTTATTTGGGACAGGGAATGAAAAACTGTTTTTT. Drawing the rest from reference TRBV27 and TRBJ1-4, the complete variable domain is EAQVTQNPRYLITVTGKKLTVTCSQNMNHEYMSWYRQDPGLGLRQIYYSMNVEVTDKGDVPEGYKVSRKEKRNFPLILESPSPNQTSLYFCASSLFGTGNEKLFFGSGTQLSVL.

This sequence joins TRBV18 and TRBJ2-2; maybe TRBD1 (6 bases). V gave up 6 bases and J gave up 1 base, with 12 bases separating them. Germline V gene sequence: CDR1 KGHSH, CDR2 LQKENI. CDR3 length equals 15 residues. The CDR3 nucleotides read TGTGCCAGCTCCGACAGGAGCCTGAACACCGGGGAGCTGTTTTTT. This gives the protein CASSDRSLNTGELFF.

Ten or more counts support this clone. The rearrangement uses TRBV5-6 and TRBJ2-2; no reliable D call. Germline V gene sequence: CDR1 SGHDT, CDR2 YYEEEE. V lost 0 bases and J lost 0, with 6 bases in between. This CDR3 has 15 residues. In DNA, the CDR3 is TGTGCCAGCAGCTTGGAGCCTACGAACACCGGGGAGCTGTTTTTT. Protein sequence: CASSLEPTNTGELFF.

The CDR3 is CASSPRAQRNEKLFF. The CDR3, as DNA: TGTGCCAGCAGCCCTCGGGCACAGAGGAATGAAAAACTGTTTTTT. This sequence joins TRBV4-2 and TRBJ1-4; D is undetermined. Trimming stripped 4 bases from V and 5 bases from J, with 14 bases between. The CDR3 runs 15 residues. Germline CDR1 and CDR2: LGHNA and YNFKEQ.

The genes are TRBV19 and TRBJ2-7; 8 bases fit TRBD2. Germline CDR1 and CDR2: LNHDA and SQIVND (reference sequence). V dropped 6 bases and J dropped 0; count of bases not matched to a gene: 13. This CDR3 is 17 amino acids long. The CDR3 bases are TGTGCCAGTAGCCTACCCCTACTAGCGGATAGCTCCTACGAGCAGTACTTC. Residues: CASSLPLLADSSYEQYF.

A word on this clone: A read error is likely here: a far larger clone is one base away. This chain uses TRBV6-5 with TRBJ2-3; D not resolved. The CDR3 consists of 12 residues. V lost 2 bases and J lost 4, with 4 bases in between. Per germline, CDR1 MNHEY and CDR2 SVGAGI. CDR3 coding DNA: TGTGCCAGCAGTTACGGATCAGATACGCAGTATTTT. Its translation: CASSYGSDTQYF.

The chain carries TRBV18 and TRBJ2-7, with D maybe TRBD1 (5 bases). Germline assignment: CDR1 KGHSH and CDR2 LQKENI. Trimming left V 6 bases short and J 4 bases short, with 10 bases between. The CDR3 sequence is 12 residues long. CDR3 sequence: CASSEAGYEQYF. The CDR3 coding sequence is TGTGCCAGCTCCGAAGCAGGGTACGAGCAGTACTTC.

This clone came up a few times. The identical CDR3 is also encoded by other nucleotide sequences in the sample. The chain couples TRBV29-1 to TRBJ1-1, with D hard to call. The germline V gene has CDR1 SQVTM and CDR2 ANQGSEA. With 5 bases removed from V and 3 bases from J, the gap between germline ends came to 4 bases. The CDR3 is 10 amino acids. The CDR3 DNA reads TGCAGCGTTAGAGACACTGAAGCTTTCTTT. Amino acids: CSVRDTEAFF.